The rows below give T cell receptor beta chains drawn from one sample of a study of early T cells in non-severe SARS-CoV-2 infection. Each CDR3 protein is one row after TCRdb ran MiXCR on the 5' RACE reads. In the table there are some 30,000 distinct CDR3 sequences, about 4.6% of which are singletons. Sequenced material: whole blood. All receptors come from an adult who was a healthcare worker with PCR-confirmed SARS-CoV-2 infection or an uninfected control (not recorded which). Each CDR3 is given with its conserved first and last residue. A D gene is named only where the DNA matches it firmly. Not all rows give a size; the values are once, few, many and, for expanded clones, a class.

TRBJ2-3,TRBV6-5,.,.,TGTGCCAGCAGTTTTTGGGCCAGGGCGTCGGATACGCAGTATTTT,CASSFWARASDTQYF
TRBJ2-5,TRBV6-7,.,many,TGTGCCAGCACTTTTGCAGGGCAAGAGACCCAGTACTTC,CASTFAGQETQYF
TRBJ2-7,TRBV7-2,.,many,TGTGCCAGCAGCTTAGACTCATTCTCCTACGAGCAGTACTTC,CASSLDSFSYEQYF
TRBJ2-3,TRBV6-1,.,.,TGTGCCAGCAGTGAAGCGCAGCTGGAGGTCGGCTCAGATACGCAGTATTTT,CASSEAQLEVGSDTQYF
TRBJ2-5,TRBV7-9,.,.,TGTGCCAGCAGCTTAGTACTAAGCCAAGAGACCCAGTACTTC,CASSLVLSQETQYF
TRBJ2-7,TRBV20-1,.,many,TGCAGTGCCCCGAGGGGGGAGCGGAGCTCCTACGAGCAGTACTTC,CSAPRGERSSYEQYF
TRBJ1-6,TRBV20-1,.,many,TGCAGTGCTCGGACAGAAGGCTCCTATAATTCACCCCTCCACTTT,CSARTEGSYNSPLHF
TRBJ2-5,TRBV7-9,.,.,TGTGCCAGCAGCTTAGGTCTGGGACAAGAGACCCAGTACTTC,CASSLGLGQETQYF
TRBJ2-5,TRBV7-9,.,.,TGTGCCAGCAGCTCTAACAAGGGGCTAAAAGAGACCCAGTACTTC,CASSSNKGLKETQYF
TRBJ2-3,TRBV18,TRBD1,many,TGTGCCAGCTCCCCCGGGACAGGTACAGATACGCAGTATTTT,CASSPGTGTDTQYF
TRBJ1-1,TRBV7-2,.,many,TGTGCCAGCAGCTTTGGGTCAAAAACTGAAGCTTTCTTT,CASSFGSKTEAFF
TRBJ2-3,TRBV7-9,TRBD2,.,TGTGCCAGCAGCGTGGGACTAGCGGGGCCCGCTAGCACAGATACGCAGTATTTT,CASSVGLAGPASTDTQYF
TRBJ2-3,TRBV3-1,.,.,TGTGCCAGCAGCCGATGGACGGAGGGAGATACGCAGTATTTT,CASSRWTEGDTQYF
TRBJ2-1,TRBV20-1,TRBD2,.,TGCAGTGCGAGAGGGCGGGGGAGCATAAACAATGAGCAGTTCTTC,CSARGRGSINNEQFF
TRBJ2-1,TRBV7-9,.,few,TGTGCCAGCAGCTTACTCACGGGCGACAATGAGCAGTTCTTC,CASSLLTGDNEQFF
TRBJ2-3,TRBV24-1,TRBD1,.,TGTGCCACCAGCGGGGGACAGGGTCGAGCAGATACGCAGTATTTT,CATSGGQGRADTQYF
TRBJ2-7,TRBV3-1,TRBD2,many,TGTGCCAGCAGCCCAGTCCGGACTAGCGGGACCTACGAGCAGTACTTC,CASSPVRTSGTYEQYF
TRBJ2-2,TRBV5-4,.,medium-sized,TGTGCCAGCAGCTTGGCCGTGCTGGCGACCGGGGAGCTGTTTTTT,CASSLAVLATGELFF
TRBJ2-7,TRBV6-2/TRBV6-3,TRBD2,many,TGTGCCAGCAGGCGACTAGCGGGCTCCTACGAGCAGTACTTC,CASRRLAGSYEQYF
TRBJ2-3,TRBV5-1,.,few,TGCGCCAGCAGGGCCGAGAGTACGCAGTATTTT,CASRAESTQYF
TRBJ2-7,TRBV11-2,TRBD2,many,TGTGCCAGCAGCTTGACTAGCGGGAGTCGGTCCTACGAGCAGTACTTC,CASSLTSGSRSYEQYF
TRBJ2-3,TRBV5-1,.,.,TGCGCCAGCAGCTTGGGTTCTAGCGTAGATACGCAGTATTTT,CASSLGSSVDTQYF
TRBJ2-4,TRBV19,.,.,TGTGCCAGTAGTACCGCCGCGGGGAACATTCAGTACTTC,CASSTAAGNIQYF
TRBJ2-3,TRBV12-5,TRBD2,few,TGTGCTAGTGAACTGACTAGCGGGAGGGCCGGAGATACGCAGTATTTT,CASELTSGRAGDTQYF
TRBJ2-2,TRBV4-1,.,few,TGCGCCAGCAGCCTGGACAGTTCGAACACCGGGGAGCTGTTTTTT,CASSLDSSNTGELFF
TRBJ1-1,TRBV12-5,.,few,TGTGCTAGTGGTTTGCCGGTGAGCACTGAAGCTTTCTTT,CASGLPVSTEAFF
TRBJ1-5,TRBV7-6,.,few,TGTGCCAGCAGCTTAGGGACAGAGTTGGATCAGCCCCAGCATTTT,CASSLGTELDQPQHF
TRBJ2-5,TRBV9,TRBD1,many,TGTGCCAGCAGCGTAGGGGGACAGTCACAAGAGACCCAGTACTTC,CASSVGGQSQETQYF
TRBJ2-1,TRBV10-1,.,many,TGCGCCAGCAGTAACCCACCATACAATGAGCAGTTCTTC,CASSNPPYNEQFF
TRBJ1-5,TRBV18,TRBD1,many,TGTGCCAGCACCGGACAGGGGGGATATGACAATCAGCCCCAGCATTTT,CASTGQGGYDNQPQHF
TRBJ1-1,TRBV7-9,.,many,TGTGCCAGCAGCCCTCGATTAGCAGTCACGAACACTGAAGCTTTCTTT,CASSPRLAVTNTEAFF
TRBJ2-5,TRBV7-7,TRBD2,many,TGTGCTAGCAGCCCTGGACTAGCGGGCGGGGAGACCCAGTACTTC,CASSPGLAGGETQYF
TRBJ2-1,TRBV29-1,TRBD2,many,TGCAGCGTCGGGACTAGCGGGAGGGCGGACGAGCAGTTCTTC,CSVGTSGRADEQFF
TRBJ1-1,TRBV29-1,.,.,TGCAGCGTTCCAATTCGCGAGAACACTGAAGCTTTCTTT,CSVPIRENTEAFF
TRBJ2-4,TRBV20-1,.,.,TGCAGTGCTAGAGATAGGCCGCGTCTGTACTTC,CSARDRPRLYF
TRBJ2-3,TRBV29-1,.,many,TGCAGCGTGATAACATCGTATACGCAGTATTTT,CSVITSYTQYF
TRBJ2-3,TRBV4-2,TRBD2,many,TGTGCCAGCAGCCAAGGGGCTAGCGGGGTTAGCACAGATACGCAGTATTTT,CASSQGASGVSTDTQYF
TRBJ1-1,TRBV5-6,.,many,TGTGCCAGTTTGGTGGGGACTGAAGCTTTCTTT,CASLVGTEAFF
TRBJ2-3,TRBV5-1,TRBD2,many,TGCGCCAGCAGCTGGCCCCGTAGCGGGGGGGCTGGAGATACGCAGTATTTT,CASSWPRSGGAGDTQYF
TRBJ2-1,TRBV3-1,.,few,TGTGCCAGCAGCCAAGGAAGCTACTACAATGAGCAGTTCTTC,CASSQGSYYNEQFF
TRBJ1-4,TRBV20-1,TRBD1,many,TGCAGTGCTAGAGACGGGACAGGACATGAAAAACTGTTTTTT,CSARDGTGHEKLFF
TRBJ1-5,TRBV12-3/TRBV12-4,.,many,TGTGCCAGCAGTTTAGGAGGGGGGCAGCCCCAGCATTTT,CASSLGGGQPQHF
TRBJ2-7,TRBV5-6,TRBD1,few,TGTGCCAGCACCTGGGACAGGGGGAACGAGCAGTACTTC,CASTWDRGNEQYF
TRBJ2-3,TRBV7-8,TRBD1,.,TGTGCCAGCAGCTTAGTGGCAGGGGGCTTCACAGATACGCAGTATTTT,CASSLVAGGFTDTQYF
TRBJ1-1,TRBV6-6,.,many,TGTGCCAGCAGTTACCCAGGGACGCCGCCTCGGGCTTTCTTT,CASSYPGTPPRAFF
TRBJ2-3,TRBV5-1,.,many,TGCGCCAGCAGCTTTATTAGAGGAGCAGATACGCAGTATTTT,CASSFIRGADTQYF
TRBJ1-2,TRBV5-1,TRBD1,many,TGCGCCAGCAGCTTGGAGGGGGACAGACCAATCTATGGCTACACCTTC,CASSLEGDRPIYGYTF